What follows describes a single TCR beta chain. Its specificity is unknown. Trimming left V 6 bases short and J 2 bases short, with 8 bases between. CDR3 length: 13 amino acids. Germline values: CDR1 SNHLY, CDR2 FYNNEI. The data were produced by immunoSEQ multiplex PCR, yet TCRdb's version contains in-frame clones alone and is incomplete. The sample comprises about 140,000 clones, roughly nine tenths of which are singletons, and under 3% rests with the top ten. These donors were members of the roughly 120-subject validation cohort, a group separate from the approximately 680-subject first cohort. The data belong to a study of cytomegalovirus exposure and HLA in healthy donors. For the study at large: According to later analysis, the same platform produced the 120 validation and several hundred first-cohort repertoires. Findings and limits, study-wide: Rare TCR sequences predominated, though certain public TCRs were found in many donors. For cytomegalovirus status, the classifier reportedly gave diagnoses with high specificity and sensitivity.

The V gene is TRBV2, the J gene TRBJ1-5; no reliable D call. Material: PBMCs. The sequence was collected from a man aged 18 to 30 in good health and CMV-seronegative. The CDR3 is CASRSGGNQPQHF. DNA of the CDR3: TGTGCCAGCAGATCCGGGGGCAATCAGCCCCAGCATTTT.